The clone carrying this TCR beta chain was counted a single time. This entry comes from a study of preoperative IRX-2 immunotherapy in early breast cancer. The table came from immunoSEQ multiplex PCR; TCRdb's copy has only in-frame clones and leaves some out. The sample carries 40,000 to 50,000 clones, about 72% recorded once. The CDR3 is 14 amino acids. V shed 4 bases and J 2 bases; nucleotides not matched to a gene: 4. Germline-derived CDR1 and CDR2 are WSHSY and SAAADI. Treatment indicated: preoperative locoregional IRX-2 cytokine immunotherapy. Preoperative locoregional IRX-2 cytokine immunotherapy was tested in the phase Ib source study.

This sequence joins TRBV10-2 and TRBJ2-7, with 8 bases aligning to TRBD1. This TCR derives from a human donor with breast cancer. The sequencing here drew on tumor tissue, taken after IRX-2 immunotherapy. The CDR3 bases are TGCGCCAGCAGTGGGACAGGGATCCCCTACGAGCAGTACTTC. It is translated as CASSGTGIPYEQYF.